This record looks at one T cell receptor beta chain sequence and its context. Its specificity is unknown. TCRdb independently ran MiXCR on the PCR reads; one entry per CDR3 protein. This table has hundreds of thousands of distinct CDR3 sequences, about 25% appearing once. Trimming cost V 3 bases and J 2 bases, with 7 bases left between them. This CDR3 comprises 13 residues. CDR1 SGHRS and CDR2 YFSETQ come from the germline V gene. The data are from a study of molecular identifiers for immune sequencing clone quantification. Study details: Replicates partitioned RNA from about 20,000 or 100,000 naive CD8 cells into five parts, sequencing four. The study's findings and limits: Highly expanded clone sizes could be underestimated through barcode sharing by identical TCR molecules. For effector cells, clones above 20 RNA copies held over 98% of molecules; for naive cells, under 1%. Spiked Jurkat TCR RNA originating from one cell could reportedly be identified amid about a million naive cells.

The chain is built from TRBV5-1 and TRBJ2-3; no clear D. The receptor was isolated from a human donor in good health. Some libraries in this study had Jurkat cell RNA spiked in. Input material: naive CD8+ T cells from blood, with Jurkat cell RNA spiked in. Subset reported: FACS-sorted CD8+CD4-CCR7+CD45RA+ naive T cells. The CDR3 DNA sequence: TGCGCCAGCAGCTACCCCCACACAGATACGCAGTATTTT. Protein product: CASSYPHTDTQYF. The entire variable domain, with the rest obtained from reference TRBV5-1 and TRBJ2-3, is as follows: KAGVTQTPRYLIKTRGQQVTLSCSPISGHRSVSWYQQTPGQGLQFLFEYFSETQRNKGNFPGRFSGRQFSNSRSEMNVSTLELGDSALYLCASSYPHTDTQYFGPGTRLTVL.